This TCR beta chain was found in a study of T cell therapy after organ transplantation. Study-wide context: Expansion used a peptide pool of 30 HLA class I and II CMV epitopes. Study outcomes and limitations: In nonresponders, large pretherapy expansions changed minimally after therapy. Post-therapy CD8 clonality change correlated inversely with pretherapy clonality. Effects of concurrent antirejection and antiviral medications were not evaluable.

Time point described: 20-29 weeks after completion of therapy. The CDR3 is 17 amino acids. Germline assignment: CDR1 LGHNA and CDR2 YNFKEQ. V was clipped by 4 bases and J by 0 bases; unmatched bases: 8. This clone is classed as medium-sized. The antigen is unknown. Some clones are missing from TCRdb's copy, which holds only in-frame ones; the method was immunoSEQ multiplex PCR. The sample records 2,000 to 2,500 clones, approximately 81% being singletons. This sample comprised CD8+ T cells from blood, obtained after autologous CMV-specific T cell therapy. This receptor was taken from a human patient who had received a solid organ transplant and had CMV disease. Certain T cells may be donor cells from the graft. The chain recombines TRBV4-2 with TRBJ1-1; 10 bases map to TRBD1. The CDR3 DNA is TGTGCCAGCAGCCGATACGGACAGGGGGACTTGAACACTGAAGCTTTCTTT. Amino acid sequence: CASSRYGQGDLNTEAFF.